This T cell receptor (beta chain) stems from a study of technical replicates of blood from four donors. The CDR3 has 14 amino acids. The germline gives CDR1 SQVTM, CDR2 ANQGSEA. Trimming took off 6 bases at V and 7 bases at J, with 16 bases between the two ends. Assay: immunoSEQ multiplex PCR; the TCRdb copy retains only in-frame clones and omits some. The sample carries 60,000 to 65,000 clones, 70% to 90% recorded once. The chain links TRBV29-1 to TRBJ1-6; unclear D gene. Sequencing was carried out using PBMCs. The clonotype comes from a human donor in good health. Some clones in this sample may be carry-over from other donors' samples. The DNA for the CDR3 is TGCAGCGTCGCTGGGCCAGGCGGGAATTCACCCCTCCACTTT. It encodes CSVAGPGGNSPLHF.